A selection of T cell receptor beta chains follows, all from one sample in a study of early T cells in non-severe SARS-CoV-2 infection. TCRdb reprocessed the 5' RACE reads with MiXCR, giving one entry per CDR3 protein. Here the sample spans around 50,000 distinct CDR3 sequences, roughly 12% being singletons. The sequenced sample consisted of whole blood. All receptors come from an adult who was a healthcare worker with PCR-confirmed SARS-CoV-2 infection or an uninfected control (not recorded which). CDR3s include the opening cysteine and the closing phenylalanine or tryptophan. The order of the fields is J gene, V gene, D gene, clone size, CDR3 protein, CDR3 DNA. A D gene is named only where the DNA matches it firmly. Clone size is shown for a subset of rows, as once, few, many or a class of expanded clone.

TRBJ2-1,TRBV11-3,TRBD2,many,CASQAKRGYNEQFF,TGTGCCAGCCAAGCCAAGCGGGGGTACAATGAGCAGTTCTTC
TRBJ2-5,TRBV11-3,-,many,CASSLQRASQETQYF,TGTGCCAGCAGCTTACAGCGGGCTTCCCAAGAGACCCAGTACTTC
TRBJ1-1,TRBV24-1,TRBD1,many,CATSSGTGSTEAFF,TGTGCCACCAGTTCCGGGACAGGGAGCACTGAAGCTTTCTTT
TRBJ2-1,TRBV13,-,-,CASSLNGYSSSYNEQFF,TGTGCCAGCAGCTTAAACGGGTACAGCAGCTCCTACAATGAGCAGTTCTTC
TRBJ1-1,TRBV29-1,TRBD1,-,CSVERGRRAEAFF,TGCAGCGTTGAAAGGGGGCGGAGGGCTGAAGCTTTCTTT
TRBJ1-4,TRBV19,-,-,CASRSPRTTNEKLFF,TGTGCCAGTAGATCGCCGCGGACGACTAATGAAAAACTGTTTTTT
TRBJ2-1,TRBV5-4,TRBD2,many,CASSGGLAGGFNEQFF,TGTGCCAGCAGCGGGGGACTAGCGGGGGGTTTCAATGAGCAGTTCTTC
TRBJ1-2,TRBV28,-,-,CASSDPVRGNPYTF,TGTGCCAGCAGCGACCCCGTTCGGGGTAATCCCTACACCTTC
TRBJ2-4,TRBV11-2,TRBD1,many,CASSRTGGYDIQYF,TGTGCCAGCAGCCGGACAGGCGGCTATGACATTCAGTACTTC
TRBJ2-1,TRBV11-3,-,many,CASSPVADRAYNEQFF,TGTGCCAGCAGCCCAGTGGCGGACAGAGCCTACAATGAGCAGTTCTTC
TRBJ2-1,TRBV30,TRBD2,many,CAWASGGLYNEQFF,TGTGCCTGGGCTAGCGGGGGGCTTTACAATGAGCAGTTCTTC